This T cell receptor beta chain originates from a study of T cell repertoires in cytomegalovirus infection. This clonotype has just a few counts. TCRdb passed the reads through MiXCR, listing each CDR3 protein once. The table lists some 180,000 distinct CDR3 sequences, under 25% of them singletons. V shed 5 bases and J 0 bases; nucleotides not matched to a gene: 4. CDR1 and CDR2 (germline): SGHRS, YFSETQ. CDR3 size: 15 residues. The sequence derives from a human donor in good health (CMV status not recorded). Some clones in this sample may be carry-over from other donors' samples. Sequenced input: PBMCs. The chain links TRBV5-1 to TRBJ2-1, with 8 bases fitting TRBD2. CDR3 loop: CASRQTSGSYNEQFF. The CDR3 DNA reads as TGCGCCAGCAGGCAAACTAGCGGCTCCTACAATGAGCAGTTCTTC.